These 32 T cell receptor beta chains were sequenced from one sample in a study of OX40 agonist ivuxolimab in advanced cancers. TCRdb's copy holds only in-frame clones and misses some; the assay was immunoSEQ multiplex PCR. The sample lists about 62,000 clones, about four fifths occurring once. This material consisted of CD4+ or CD8+ T cells sorted from blood, taken in a trial of the OX40 agonist ivuxolimab. The receptors derive from an adult with an advanced solid tumor such as melanoma, head and neck, liver or kidney cancer.

V is TRBV6-6 and J is TRBJ1-1, with no clear D. This CDR3 is built from 13 residues. Trimming left V 5 bases short and J 3 bases short, with 10 bases between. CDR1 and CDR2 (germline): MNHNY, SVGAGI (reference sequence). The CDR3 DNA sequence: TGTGCCAGCAGTCCGGGCGGTTACACTGAAGCTTTCTTT. The encoded protein is CASSPGGYTEAFF.

This chain uses TRBV7-3 with TRBJ1-1, with no clear D. Trimming took 5 bases from V and 2 from J, leaving 12 bases between them. Germline loops: CDR1 SGHTA, CDR2 FQGTGA. This CDR3 contains 14 residues. The CDR3 nucleotides read TGTGCCAGCAGCCCTAACCACCCAAACACTGAAGCTTTCTTT. Amino acid sequence: CASSPNHPNTEAFF.

This chain uses TRBV27 with TRBJ2-1; TRBD1 is a possible D gene (5 bases). The germline CDR1 and CDR2 sequences are MNHEY and SMNVEV (reference sequence). Trimming left V 8 bases short and J 7 bases short, with 9 bases between. This CDR3 contains 11 residues. The CDR3 region is CASRKGNEQFF. Here the CDR3 DNA reads TGTGCCAGCCGCAAGGGGAATGAGCAGTTCTTC.

This clone was detected only a few times. The chain employs TRBV9 and TRBJ2-7; D could derive from TRBD1 or TRBD2 (5 bases each). The CDR3 runs 14 residues. V shed 2 bases and J shed 5 bases, with 14 bases lying between them. Germline V lookup: CDR1 SGDLS, CDR2 YYNGEE. CDR3 sequence (DNA): TGTGCCAGCAGCGTCCTTCCGGGGCCCCACGAGCAGTACTTC. This translates into CASSVLPGPHEQYF.

The table lists this clone with a few counts. The chain combines TRBV14 with TRBJ1-3; D is unresolved. This CDR3 has 17 residues. V lost 2 bases to trimming and J lost 0 bases, with 14 bases between them. Germline CDR1 is SGHDN and CDR2 is FVKESK. CDR3 residues: CASSQKSDSVSGNTIYF. CDR3 nucleotide sequence: TGTGCCAGCAGCCAAAAATCAGACTCCGTCTCTGGAAACACCATATATTTT. Drawing the rest from reference TRBV14 and TRBJ1-3, the complete variable domain is EAGVTQFPSHSVIEKGQTVTLRCDPISGHDNLYWYRRVMGKEIKFLLHFVKESKQDESGMPNNRFLAERTGGTYSTLKVQPAELEDSGVYFCASSQKSDSVSGNTIYFGEGSWLTVV.

This clone was observed a handful of times. This sequence joins TRBV2 and TRBJ2-3, with 9 bases identical to TRBD1. The CDR3 contains 14 residues. Germline values: CDR1 SNHLY, CDR2 FYNNEI. J was trimmed by 3 bases and V by 6 bases; bases with no gene match: 4. CDR3: CASSRQGGTDTQYF. Here the CDR3 DNA reads TGTGCCAGCAGCAGACAGGGGGGGACAGATACGCAGTATTTT.

The V call is TRBV7-2, the J call TRBJ2-2, with 10 positions matching TRBD1. V dropped 3 bases and J dropped 3; count of bases not matched to a gene: 4. This CDR3 contains 16 residues. Germline V gene lookup returns CDR1 SGHTA and CDR2 FQGNSA. CDR3 nucleotide sequence: TGTGCCAGCAGCTTTGACAGGGGGCGACACACCGGGGAGCTGTTTTTT. This encodes CASSFDRGRHTGELFF.

J is TRBJ2-2 and V is TRBV11-2, with D unclear. The CDR3 runs to 15 residues. The V and J ends lost 3 bases and 4 bases respectively, with 12 bases between them. CDR1 is SGHAT and CDR2 is FQNNGV in the germline V gene. DNA of the CDR3: TGTGCCAGCAGCTTCGAAGGGTCCGGCACCGGGGAGCTGTTTTTT. Its translation: CASSFEGSGTGELFF. The full variable domain, its missing parts supplied by reference TRBV11-2 and TRBJ2-2, is EAGVAQSPRYKIIEKRQSVAFWCNPISGHATLYWYQQILGQGPKLLIQFQNNGVVDDSQLPKDRFSAERLKGVDSTLKIQPAKLEDSAVYLCASSFEGSGTGELFFGEGSRLTVL.

This chain joins TRBV4-3 and TRBJ1-5; unclear D gene. Germline CDR1 LGHNA, CDR2 YSLEER. CDR3 length: 13 residues. Trimming took 0 bases from V and 7 from J, leaving 7 bases between them. CDR3 nucleotides: TGCGCCAGCAGCCAAGATTCGGGACAGCCCCAGCATTTT. It encodes CASSQDSGQPQHF.

The sample holds a few counts of this clone. The chain combines TRBV28 with TRBJ2-7, with unresolved D. This CDR3 has 12 residues. Germline CDR1 MDHEN, CDR2 SYDVKM. V was pared by 2 bases and J by 9 bases, with 11 bases between. The CDR3 loop reads CASSLASVMQYF. DNA of the CDR3: TGTGCCAGCAGTTTAGCCTCGGTCATGCAGTACTTC.

This chain joins TRBV9 and TRBJ2-3, with D perhaps being TRBD1 or TRBD2 (6 bases each). Germline V gene data show CDR1 as SGDLS and CDR2 as YYNGEE. This CDR3 has 14 residues. The germline V and J ends were trimmed by 0 bases and 6 bases, with 11 bases remaining between them. The CDR3 spells CASSVDRGRDTQYF. CDR3 DNA: TGTGCCAGCAGCGTAGATAGGGGGAGGGATACGCAGTATTTT.

The chain has TRBV5-6 and TRBJ2-3, with 9 bases matching TRBD1. CDR1 is SGHDT and CDR2 is YYEEEE in the germline V gene. The V and J ends lost 2 bases and 5 bases, in that order; junction bases with no gene match: 9. This CDR3 has 16 amino acids. The CDR3 coding sequence is TGTGCCAGCAGCTTATATACAGGGGGCGCGAGAGATACGCAGTATTTT. Its protein product is CASSLYTGGARDTQYF.

The chain employs TRBV19 and TRBJ2-2; 7 bases line up with TRBD2. CDR1 is LNHDA and CDR2 is SQIVND in the germline V gene (reference sequence). Trimming cost V 7 bases and J 6 bases; bases outside gene matches: 17. CDR3 length: 17 residues. The CDR3: CASTPTSTSILAGELFF. CDR3 bases: TGTGCCAGTACCCCGACTAGCACTAGCATTTTGGCCGGGGAGCTGTTTTTT.

V gene TRBV18 combines with J gene TRBJ2-5; TRBD1 matches at 7 bases. The germline CDR1 and CDR2 sequences are KGHSH and LQKENI. This CDR3 spans 13 amino acids. The V and J ends lost 4 bases and 2 bases, in that order; junction bases with no gene match: 1. The CDR3 bases are TGTGCCAGCTCACAGGGACAGCAAGAGACCCAGTACTTC. As protein: CASSQGQQETQYF.

V and J are TRBV29-1 and TRBJ2-2, with no clear D. From germline, CDR1 is SQVTM and CDR2 ANQGSEA. Trimming pared 4 bases from V and 3 bases from J, leaving 9 bases between. This CDR3 is 13 amino acids long. The CDR3 nucleotides are TGCAGCGTTGTGTCGGAGCACACCGGGGAGCTGTTTTTT. Its translation: CSVVSEHTGELFF.

V usage is TRBV6-1 and J usage is TRBJ2-1, with 7 bases identical to TRBD1. The CDR3 covers 17 residues. CDR1 is MNHNS, CDR2 SASEGT, per germline. Trimming took 4 bases from V and 9 from J; bases not matched to a gene: 18. CDR3 protein: CASSGSEGAGRSGEQFF. The DNA of the CDR3 is TGTGCCAGCAGTGGGTCCGAGGGGGCGGGCCGCAGCGGTGAGCAGTTCTTC.

The V call is TRBV5-4, the J call TRBJ2-7; TRBD2 matches 8 bases. The germline gives CDR1 SGHNT, CDR2 YYREEE (reference sequence). The ends lost 3 bases at V and 3 bases at J; junction bases unmatched: 5. The CDR3 covers 14 residues. CDR3 sequence (DNA): TGTGCCAGCAGCTCGGGAGGGAGGGACTACGAGCAGTACTTC. Amino acids: CASSSGGRDYEQYF.

The CDR3 DNA reads TGTGCCAGCAGCTTAGAGGGATCGATGAACACTGAAGCTTTCTTT. Its protein is CASSLEGSMNTEAFF. The rearrangement uses TRBV7-6 and TRBJ1-1; D not resolved. Germline loops: CDR1 SGHVS, CDR2 FNYEAQ. The CDR3 has 15 residues. With 1 base removed from V and 0 bases from J, the gap between germline ends came to 9 bases.

The chain joins TRBV6-5 to TRBJ2-7; a weak D match, TRBD1 (6 bases). V gave up 6 bases and J gave up 2 bases, with 11 bases separating them. Germline loops: CDR1 MNHEY, CDR2 SVGAGI. The CDR3 has 13 residues. CDR3 DNA: TGTGCCAGCAGCGTCCGGGACACCTACGAGCAGTACTTC. Translated: CASSVRDTYEQYF.

This rearrangement joins TRBV5-1 to TRBJ2-7, with D possibly called TRBD1 or TRBD2 (5 bases each). CDR3 length: 16 amino acids. CDR1 and CDR2 (germline): SGHRS, YFSETQ. The V gene lost 1 base and the J gene lost 1 base, with 15 bases spanning the gap. CDR3 residues: CASSLSGQGVSYEQYF. The CDR3, as DNA: TGCGCCAGCAGCTTGTCTGGGCAGGGAGTGTCCTACGAGCAGTACTTC.

The sample holds a few counts of this clone. CDR3 in DNA: TGTGCCATCAGTGAGTCCCTAGCGGACAGGAAAGGCTACGAGCAGTACTTC. Translated: CAISESLADRKGYEQYF. V gene TRBV10-3 combines with J gene TRBJ2-7; D is perhaps TRBD1 or TRBD2 (7 bases each). V dropped 0 bases and J dropped 3 bases, with 18 bases sitting between them. From germline, CDR1 is ENHRY and CDR2 SYGVKD. This CDR3 spans 17 amino acids.

The chain links TRBV19 to TRBJ1-1; maybe TRBD1 (6 bases). With 5 bases removed from V and 3 bases from J, the gap between germline ends came to 13 bases. Germline values: CDR1 LNHDA, CDR2 SQIVND (reference sequence). The CDR3 extends over 14 amino acids. The CDR3 sequence: CASSWADSYTEAFF. The CDR3 coding sequence is TGTGCCAGTAGTTGGGCGGACAGTTACACTGAAGCTTTCTTT.

V is TRBV10-3 and J is TRBJ2-1; possible D gene TRBD1, 6 bases. The CDR3 length is 13 residues. With 6 bases removed from V and 2 bases from J, the gap between germline ends came to 8 bases. Germline lookup yields CDR1 ENHRY and CDR2 SYGVKD. The DNA of the CDR3 is TGTGCCATCAGCACAGGGACCTACAATGAGCAGTTCTTC. As protein: CAISTGTYNEQFF.

This rearrangement joins TRBV11-2 to TRBJ1-5; possibly TRBD1 for D (5 bases). Trimming took 2 bases from V and 3 from J, leaving 11 bases between them. Germline V CDR1 and CDR2: SGHAT, FQNNGV. This CDR3 has 15 amino acids. DNA for the CDR3: TGTGCCAGCAGCTTAATAAGGGGAGACAATCAGCCCCAGCATTTT. Translation gives CASSLIRGDNQPQHF.

The V gene is TRBV9, the J gene TRBJ2-3; 11 bases map to TRBD2. Germline V gives CDR1 SGDLS, CDR2 YYNGEE. With V trimmed by 0 bases and J by 4 bases, 13 bases remained unmatched. The CDR3 sequence is 19 residues long. The CDR3 here is CASSVAPGLAGSLSDTQYF. In DNA form, the CDR3 reads TGTGCCAGCAGCGTAGCCCCCGGACTAGCGGGCTCCTTATCAGATACGCAGTATTTT.

Written as DNA, the CDR3 is TGTGCCAGCAGTTTATCAGCAGGGGGCGGCTATGGCTACACCTTC. Encoded protein: CASSLSAGGGYGYTF. The rearrangement uses TRBV27 and TRBJ1-2; 8 bases align to TRBD1. In germline, CDR1 is MNHEY, CDR2 SMNVEV (reference sequence). This CDR3 comprises 15 residues. V lost 0 bases, J lost 4 bases, and 4 bases stayed unmatched.

The chain joins TRBV27 to TRBJ2-7, with a weak D call TRBD2 (6 bases). CDR1 and CDR2 (germline): MNHEY, SMNVEV (reference sequence). The CDR3 is 14 amino acids. V shed 2 bases and J shed 0 bases, with 8 bases lying between them. The CDR3 DNA reads TGTGCCAGCAGTTTACGGGGGAACTCCTACGAGCAGTACTTC. Its protein product is CASSLRGNSYEQYF.

The CDR3, as DNA: TGTGCCTGGAGCGCCGGGCAGCCCCAGCATTTT. As protein: CAWSAGQPQHF. The rearrangement uses TRBV30 and TRBJ1-5; D unresolved. The V end was cut by 3 bases, the J end by 7 bases, with 7 bases between. Germline V CDR1 and CDR2: GTSNPN, SVGIG (reference sequence). The CDR3 consists of 11 residues.

The chain uses TRBV4-1 and TRBJ2-5; 7 nucleotides line up with TRBD2. The DNA end favors TRBJ2-7, so the J call may be wrong. CDR3 length: 15 amino acids. Germline CDR1 reads MGHRA; CDR2 reads YSYEKL. CDR3 in amino acids: CASSQDSWTSYEQYF. CDR3 nucleotides: TGCGCCAGCAGCCAAGATTCGTGGACTAGCTACGAGCAGTACTTC.

V and J are TRBV18 and TRBJ1-1, with a tentative D call TRBD1 (5 bases). Trimming took off 2 bases at V and 3 bases at J, with 7 bases between the two ends. This CDR3 comprises 13 residues. Germline lookup yields CDR1 KGHSH and CDR2 LQKENI. As DNA, the CDR3 is TGTGCCAGCTCACCAACACAGGACACTGAAGCTTTCTTT. Translation gives CASSPTQDTEAFF.

The chain has TRBV10-3 and TRBJ1-4; D may be TRBD1 (5 bases). Trimming cost V 6 bases and J 8 bases, with 13 bases left between them. Germline CDR1 is ENHRY and CDR2 is SYGVKD. The CDR3 runs to 13 residues. The CDR3: CAIRSGRDEKLFF. The CDR3 nucleotides read TGTGCCATCAGGTCCGGCAGGGACGAAAAACTGTTTTTT.

The chain is built from TRBV7-8 and TRBJ2-6; D not certain. Germline assignment: CDR1 SGHVS and CDR2 FQNEAQ. The CDR3 is 16 amino acids. V lost 2 bases, J lost 4 bases, and 12 bases lay in between. CDR3 bases: TGTGCCAGCAGCTTACCTGGGGAACCAGGGGCCAACGTCCTGACTTTC. Translated: CASSLPGEPGANVLTF.